The 9 T cell receptor beta chains presented below share a single source sample, sequenced in a study of CD8 T cells in ankylosing spondylitis. Study-wide results and limits: Among TCR beta sequences, a motif of about 8 highly homologous variants appeared characteristic of ankylosing spondylitis blood.

TCRdb used MiXCR to reprocess the 5' RACE reads, holding one entry per CDR3 protein. The table includes roughly 370,000 distinct CDR3 sequences, under 25% detected once. Their specific antigens are unknown. Material for sequencing was blood, either unsorted or a sorted T cell fraction (not recorded which). The receptors stem from a male donor with ankylosing spondylitis.

This CDR3 is CSVKPQGPYEQYF. CDR3 coding DNA: TGCAGCGTCAAACCACAGGGCCCCTACGAGCAGTACTTC. The rearrangement joins TRBV29-1 to TRBJ2-7, with D tentatively TRBD1 (6 bases). Germline CDR1 reads SQVTM; CDR2 reads ANQGSEA. Trimming removed 6 bases from V and 2 bases from J, with 14 bases in between. This CDR3 comprises 13 residues.

The chain combines TRBV24-1 with TRBJ2-2, with 7 nucleotides matching TRBD2. V lost 0 bases, J lost 0 bases, and 3 bases stayed unmatched. The CDR3 is 17 amino acids. Looked up from germline, CDR1 is KGHDR and CDR2 is SFDVKD. The CDR3 loop is CATSDLTGGANTGELFF. DNA of the CDR3: TGTGCCACCAGTGATTTGACGGGAGGCGCGAACACCGGGGAGCTGTTTTTT.

The J gene is TRBJ2-3, the V gene TRBV11-2; 7 bases are a match to TRBD2. The germline V gene encodes CDR1 SGHAT and CDR2 FQNNGV. The CDR3 length is 16 residues. V gave up 1 base and J gave up 4 bases; unmatched junction bases: 8. The CDR3 sequence: CASSLGPAGSADTQYF. Here the CDR3 DNA reads TGTGCCAGCAGCTTAGGGCCAGCGGGGAGTGCAGATACGCAGTATTTT.

The chain employs TRBV5-1 and TRBJ2-2, with 8 bases aligning to TRBD2. Germline V CDR1 and CDR2: SGHRS, YFSETQ. The CDR3 totals 17 residues. The J segment lost 5 bases and the V segment lost 2 bases, leaving 11 bases of the junction unmatched. The CDR3: CASSFREVAGSTGELFF. The DNA for the CDR3 is TGCGCCAGCAGCTTCAGGGAGGTAGCGGGAAGTACCGGGGAGCTGTTTTTT.

The V and J genes are TRBV7-9 and TRBJ1-5; TRBD1 aligns across 9 bases. From germline, CDR1 is SEHNR and CDR2 FQNEAQ (reference sequence). The CDR3 covers 15 residues. Trimming cost V 1 base and J 4 bases; bases outside gene matches: 2. The CDR3 reads CASSLGDRDNQPQHF. For the CDR3, the DNA is TGTGCCAGCAGCTTAGGGGACAGGGATAATCAGCCCCAGCATTTT.

This clonotype was recorded many times. Germline and junction disagree at one end, which may indicate a read error. The chain employs TRBV5-1 and TRBJ1-5, with TRBD1 identical over 8 bases. The CDR3 length is 14 residues. Germline-derived CDR1 and CDR2 are SGHRS and YFSETQ. The CDR3 loop is CASSPGTGYQPQHF. CDR3 DNA: TGTGCCAGCAGCCCGGGGACAGGCTATCAGCCCCAGCATTTT. Filled out from reference TRBV5-1 and TRBJ1-5, the complete variable domain reads KAGVTQTPRYLIKTRGQQVTLSCSPISGHRSVSWYQQTPGQGLQFLFEYFSETQRNKGNFPGRFSGRQFSNSRSEMNVSTLELGDSALYLCASSPGTGYQPQHFGDGTRLSIL.

The chain is built from TRBV27 and TRBJ2-4; 9 bases agree with TRBD1. Germline CDR1 reads MNHEY; CDR2 reads SMNVEV (reference sequence). J lost 3 bases, V lost 6 bases, and 3 bases had no gene match. The CDR3 contains 14 residues. CDR3 nucleotides: TGTGCCAGCAGCGCGGGACAGGGCAAAAACATTCAGTACTTC. Translated, it gives CASSAGQGKNIQYF.

This sequence joins TRBV7-8 and TRBJ1-1; D perhaps matches TRBD1 (5 bases). V was shortened by 5 bases and J by 1 base, with 17 bases between the two germline ends. Germline CDR1 reads SGHVS; CDR2 reads FQNEAQ. The CDR3 extends over 16 amino acids. The CDR3 reads CASSQSGGGGNTEAFF. The DNA of the CDR3 is TGTGCCAGCAGCCAGTCTGGGGGAGGAGGGAACACTGAAGCTTTCTTT.

The CDR3 is CASGWTSGANVLTF. Here the CDR3 DNA reads TGTGCCAGCGGGTGGACCTCTGGGGCCAACGTCCTGACTTTC. The chain couples TRBV3-1 to TRBJ2-6, with D uncertain. CDR1 and CDR2 from the germline V gene are LGHDT and YNNKEL (reference sequence). There are 14 residues in the CDR3. Trimming took 8 bases from V and 0 from J, leaving 8 bases between them.